This is a list of T cell receptor beta chains from one sample in a study of blood T cell repertoires in COVID-19. Measured with immunoSEQ multiplex PCR; TCRdb has only the in-frame clones, and not every one. The data hold 70,000 to 100,000 clones, with over 70% observed a single time. Sequencing was performed on peripheral blood. These receptors all stem from a woman aged 45 to 65 with acute or convalescent COVID-19. Each CDR3 is given with its conserved first and last residue. The order of the fields is V gene, D gene, J gene, clone size, CDR3 DNA, CDR3 protein. A D gene is named only where the DNA matches it firmly. For some rows the clone size is stated as once, few or many, or as a class when expanded; others skip it.

V gene: TRBV10-3
D gene: NA
J gene: TRBJ1-5
clone size: NA
CDR3 DNA: TGTGCCATCAGCAGGGATGCGGATCAGCCCCAGCATTTT
CDR3 protein: CAISRDADQPQHF

V gene: TRBV6-5
D gene: NA
J gene: TRBJ2-5
clone size: NA
CDR3 DNA: TGTGCCAGCAGCGCCACGCTGGAGGAGACCCAGTACTTC
CDR3 protein: CASSATLEETQYF

V gene: TRBV19
D gene: TRBD2
J gene: TRBJ2-1
clone size: NA
CDR3 DNA: TGTGCCAGTAGTATCCTTAGCGGGGGGGTTGAGCAGTTCTTC
CDR3 protein: CASSILSGGVEQFF

V gene: TRBV30
D gene: TRBD1
J gene: TRBJ1-1
clone size: NA
CDR3 DNA: TGTGCCTGGAGTCGGACAGGGCCCTCCCTGCCCGAAGCTTTCTTT
CDR3 protein: CAWSRTGPSLPEAFF

V gene: TRBV7-9
D gene: TRBD1
J gene: TRBJ1-4
clone size: NA
CDR3 DNA: TGTGCCAGCAGCCCGGGACAGGGTGAGGTCTATAATGAAAAACTGTTTTTT
CDR3 protein: CASSPGQGEVYNEKLFF

V gene: TRBV7-9
D gene: TRBD1
J gene: TRBJ2-7
clone size: NA
CDR3 DNA: TGTGCCAGCAGCTTAGCTACAGGGGGCAGTCCGGGGTACGAGCAGTACTTC
CDR3 protein: CASSLATGGSPGYEQYF

V gene: TRBV28
D gene: TRBD1
J gene: TRBJ1-4
clone size: NA
CDR3 DNA: TGTGCCAGCAGTCTCCCACAGGGGGCTGGTGAAAAACTGTTTTTT
CDR3 protein: CASSLPQGAGEKLFF

V gene: TRBV5-1
D gene: NA
J gene: TRBJ1-2
clone size: few
CDR3 DNA: TGCGCCAGCAGCCTATCAACCCTCTATGGCTACACCTTC
CDR3 protein: CASSLSTLYGYTF

V gene: TRBV2
D gene: NA
J gene: TRBJ1-1
clone size: NA
CDR3 DNA: TGTGCCAGCAGGCGCTATCTAGAAAGAAACACTGAAGCTTTCTTT
CDR3 protein: CASRRYLERNTEAFF

V gene: TRBV28
D gene: TRBD1
J gene: TRBJ1-1
clone size: once
CDR3 DNA: TGTGCCAGCAGTTCGGGACAGGGTGAAGCTTTCTTT
CDR3 protein: CASSSGQGEAFF

V gene: TRBV5-5
D gene: NA
J gene: TRBJ2-3
clone size: NA
CDR3 DNA: TGTGCCAGCAGCCCCCTTACAGGGCCCAGCACAGATACGCAGTATTTT
CDR3 protein: CASSPLTGPSTDTQYF

V gene: TRBV6-1
D gene: TRBD1
J gene: TRBJ2-4
clone size: NA
CDR3 DNA: TGTGCCAGCAGTGAAACGGGACAGGGGGCGGACATTCAGTACTTC
CDR3 protein: CASSETGQGADIQYF

V gene: TRBV11-2
D gene: NA
J gene: TRBJ2-7
clone size: NA
CDR3 DNA: TGTGCCAGCAGCTTGGGCCGGGGGGCGGCCTACGAGCAGTACTTC
CDR3 protein: CASSLGRGAAYEQYF

V gene: TRBV6-1
D gene: TRBD1
J gene: TRBJ1-2
clone size: NA
CDR3 DNA: TGTGCCAGCAGTTCGACAGGGGGCTCGGGCTACACCTTC
CDR3 protein: CASSSTGGSGYTF

V gene: TRBV2
D gene: NA
J gene: TRBJ1-2
clone size: NA
CDR3 DNA: TGTGCCAGCAGTGGCACAGGGAACTATGGCTACACCTTC
CDR3 protein: CASSGTGNYGYTF

V gene: TRBV14
D gene: NA
J gene: TRBJ2-1
clone size: NA
CDR3 DNA: TGTGCCAGCAGCCATTGGGGGAGGGGGTCCTACAATGAGCAGTTCTTC
CDR3 protein: CASSHWGRGSYNEQFF

V gene: TRBV15
D gene: NA
J gene: TRBJ2-7
clone size: NA
CDR3 DNA: TGTGCCACCAGCAGAGAGGACGGGGAAGGGGAGCAGTACTTC
CDR3 protein: CATSREDGEGEQYF

V gene: TRBV3-1/TRBV3-2
D gene: TRBD2
J gene: TRBJ2-5
clone size: NA
CDR3 DNA: TGTGCCAGCAGCCAAAGCCCAGCGGGGGGGCAAGAGACCCAGTACTTC
CDR3 protein: CASSQSPAGGQETQYF

V gene: TRBV28
D gene: TRBD1
J gene: TRBJ1-1
clone size: NA
CDR3 DNA: TGTGCCAGCACCAGATCACCGGGACAGATGAACACTGAAGCTTTCTTT
CDR3 protein: CASTRSPGQMNTEAFF

V gene: TRBV5-6
D gene: NA
J gene: TRBJ1-5
clone size: NA
CDR3 DNA: TGTGCCAGCAGCTTGGCCTCTAGCAATCAGCCCCAGCATTTT
CDR3 protein: CASSLASSNQPQHF

V gene: TRBV6-5
D gene: TRBD1
J gene: TRBJ1-4
clone size: few
CDR3 DNA: TGTGCCAGCAGTAATGTCGGGACAGGGCATGAAAAACTGTTTTTT
CDR3 protein: CASSNVGTGHEKLFF

V gene: TRBV6-5
D gene: NA
J gene: TRBJ2-2
clone size: few
CDR3 DNA: TGTGCCAGCCGTACGGGCACCGGGGAGCTGTTTTTT
CDR3 protein: CASRTGTGELFF

V gene: TRBV30
D gene: NA
J gene: TRBJ2-3
clone size: NA
CDR3 DNA: TGTGCCTGGAGTGTACGGGGTGATACGCAGTATTTT
CDR3 protein: CAWSVRGDTQYF

V gene: TRBV7-2
D gene: NA
J gene: TRBJ1-2
clone size: NA
CDR3 DNA: TGTGCCAGCAGCTTTAGAAACTATGGCTACACCTTC
CDR3 protein: CASSFRNYGYTF

V gene: TRBV4-2
D gene: NA
J gene: TRBJ2-7
clone size: NA
CDR3 DNA: TGTGCCAGCAGCCAAGTGAACTTTGGGACTTCCTCCTACGAGCAGTACTTC
CDR3 protein: CASSQVNFGTSSYEQYF

V gene: TRBV3-1/TRBV3-2
D gene: TRBD1
J gene: TRBJ1-6
clone size: NA
CDR3 DNA: TGTGCCAGCAGCCAAGCTACAGGGGGAAATTCACCCCTCCGCTTT
CDR3 protein: CASSQATGGNSPLRF

V gene: TRBV28
D gene: NA
J gene: TRBJ1-6
clone size: once
CDR3 DNA: TGTGCCAGCAAAATCACAGGGTCGCCCCTCCACTTT
CDR3 protein: CASKITGSPLHF

V gene: TRBV5-1
D gene: NA
J gene: TRBJ2-2
clone size: NA
CDR3 DNA: TGCGCCAGCAGCACCACCGGGACTAACACCGGGGAGCTGTTTTTT
CDR3 protein: CASSTTGTNTGELFF

V gene: TRBV7-2
D gene: TRBD1
J gene: TRBJ2-5
clone size: medium-sized
CDR3 DNA: TGTGCCAGCAGCCCCGACAGGGCTGGGGAGACCCAGTACTTC
CDR3 protein: CASSPDRAGETQYF

V gene: TRBV5-1
D gene: NA
J gene: TRBJ1-1
clone size: medium-sized
CDR3 DNA: TGCGCCAGCAGCTCAAGGGGGGGCTACACTGAAGCTTTCTTT
CDR3 protein: CASSSRGGYTEAFF

V gene: TRBV5-1
D gene: TRBD1
J gene: TRBJ1-1
clone size: NA
CDR3 DNA: TGCGCCAGCAGCTTGACAGGGGGGAACGCTGAAGCTTTCTTT
CDR3 protein: CASSLTGGNAEAFF

V gene: TRBV28
D gene: NA
J gene: TRBJ1-5
clone size: NA
CDR3 DNA: TGTGCCAGCAACGAGGAACTCGGCAATCAGCCCCAGCATTTT
CDR3 protein: CASNEELGNQPQHF

V gene: TRBV11-2
D gene: NA
J gene: TRBJ1-2
clone size: NA
CDR3 DNA: TGTGCCAGCAGCCGCGAGGGAGGTCTTGGCTACACCTTC
CDR3 protein: CASSREGGLGYTF

V gene: TRBV24-1
D gene: NA
J gene: TRBJ1-1
clone size: NA
CDR3 DNA: TGTGCCACCAGTGATTCCCGGACACTCAACACTGAAGCTTTCTTT
CDR3 protein: CATSDSRTLNTEAFF

V gene: TRBV5-4
D gene: NA
J gene: TRBJ2-4
clone size: NA
CDR3 DNA: TGTGCCAGCAGCTTCGGACAGTCGCGCCTAGGCAAAAACATTCAGTACTTC
CDR3 protein: CASSFGQSRLGKNIQYF

V gene: TRBV28
D gene: TRBD1
J gene: TRBJ1-5
clone size: NA
CDR3 DNA: TGTGCCAGCAGTCGACAGGGACCCCACAATCAGCCCCAGCATTTT
CDR3 protein: CASSRQGPHNQPQHF